A single sample is the source of the 24 T cell receptor beta chains below, sequenced in a study of T cells in Graves' hyperthyroidism and ophthalmopathy. Amplified TCR beta CDR3 regions derived from RNA transcripts. Primed by the HTBI set, a first-round RT-PCR was run on the TCR CDR3. One entry per CDR3 protein, called by TCRdb with MiXCR from the multiplex PCR reads. This sample has approximately 100,000 distinct CDR3 sequences, with approximately 48% found just once. The sample consisted of blood. These TCRs come from a man in his forties with Graves' hyperthyroidism.

Points on this clonotype: Given a much more abundant clone one base away, this may be a read error. The CDR3 DNA sequence: TGTGCCAGCAGTAGCCGGGACAGGAAGTGGGAGGGCTACACCTTC. It is translated as CASSSRDRKWEGYTF. The chain employs TRBV27 and TRBJ1-2; 8 positions agree with TRBD1. CDR1 and CDR2 from the germline V gene are MNHEY and SMNVEV (reference sequence). CDR3 length: 15 amino acids. The V and J ends lost 5 bases and 8 bases, in that order; junction bases with no gene match: 13.

This clonotype was detected ten times or more. The V gene is TRBV9, the J gene TRBJ2-5; TRBD2 agrees at 8 bases. This CDR3 is built from 16 residues. Germline V gene lookup returns CDR1 SGDLS and CDR2 YYNGEE. J gave up 3 bases and V 3 bases, and 10 bases lay outside the gene matches. In nucleotides, the CDR3 is TGTGCCAGCAGCGAGCGGGGGCCAATATATGAAGAGACCCAGTACTTC. Protein: CASSERGPIYEETQYF.

The sample holds a few counts of this clonotype. V usage is TRBV6-1 and J usage is TRBJ1-1; maybe TRBD1 (5 bases). The V end was cut by 0 bases, the J end by 2 bases, with 19 bases between. This CDR3 is 18 amino acids long. Germline V lookup: CDR1 MNHNS, CDR2 SASEGT. The CDR3 bases are TGTGCCAGCAGTGAAGCTGTCGGGGTCTTGGGGGGTAACACTGAAGCTTTCTTT. Translation: CASSEAVGVLGGNTEAFF.

The V call is TRBV29-1, the J call TRBJ2-1; the D gene is possibly TRBD2 (5 bases). Germline CDR1 is SQVTM and CDR2 is ANQGSEA. V lost 8 bases, J lost 2 bases, and 10 bases lay in between. The length of the CDR3 is 12 residues. The CDR3 region is CSTEGAYNEQFF. CDR3 DNA sequence: TGCAGCACTGAGGGAGCCTACAATGAGCAGTTCTTC.

In regard to this clonotype: A single base separates this from a much larger clone, so it may be a read error. The rearrangement joins TRBV6-5 to TRBJ2-7; 9 bases agree with TRBD1. This CDR3 is 17 amino acids long. Looked up from germline, CDR1 is MNHEY and CDR2 is SVGAGI. CDR3 sequence (DNA): TGTGCCAGCAGTCACTCCCCCGGGACAGGGTCGCTACTAGAGCAGTACTTC. This translates into CASSHSPGTGSLLEQYF.

As to this clonotype: A much more abundant neighbour one base away suggests this may be a read error. The chain joins TRBV4-1 to TRBJ2-7; D tentatively fits TRBD1 or TRBD2 (6 bases each). Per germline, CDR1 MGHRA and CDR2 YSYEKL. The CDR3 sequence is 16 residues long. Trimming stripped 0 bases from V and 3 bases from J, with 15 bases between. The CDR3 reads CASSQDPRGVGYEQYF. In DNA form, the CDR3 reads TGCGCCAGCAGCCAAGATCCGAGGGGGGTGGGCTACGAGCAGTACTTC.

This clonotype appeared many times. This chain links TRBV2 with TRBJ2-7; D may match TRBD1 or TRBD2 (5 bases each). The CDR3 runs 13 residues. The V and J ends lost 3 bases and 3 bases respectively, with 9 bases between them. Germline assignment: CDR1 SNHLY and CDR2 FYNNEI. The CDR3 spells CASSDRGGYEQYF. CDR3 coding DNA: TGTGCCAGCAGTGACCGTGGGGGCTACGAGCAGTACTTC.

This clonotype occurred many times. The rearrangement uses TRBV20-1 and TRBJ1-4; D gene unclear. Germline V lookup: CDR1 DFQATT, CDR2 SNEGSKA (reference sequence). The CDR3 runs 14 residues. The V gene lost 3 bases and the J gene lost 8 bases, with 16 bases spanning the gap. The CDR3 is CSARPLSEWEKLFF. The CDR3 DNA is TGCAGTGCTAGGCCCTTATCGGAGTGGGAAAAACTGTTTTTT.

This clonotype was counted a single time. The chain couples TRBV7-6 to TRBJ2-7, with D uncertain. Germline V lookup: CDR1 SGHVS, CDR2 FNYEAQ. The length of the CDR3 is 12 residues. Trimming pared 11 bases from V and 1 base from J, leaving 12 bases between. CDR3: CARLVSSYEQYF. CDR3 DNA: TGTGCCCGCTTGGTTAGTTCCTACGAGCAGTACTTC.

J is TRBJ1-6 and V is TRBV15, with D tentatively TRBD1 (5 bases). With 1 base removed from V and 10 bases from J, the gap between germline ends came to 11 bases. Germline loops: CDR1 LNHNV, CDR2 YYDKDF (reference sequence). CDR3 length: 14 residues. The CDR3 here is CATSRVGGRSPLHF. The CDR3 DNA sequence: TGTGCCACCAGCAGAGTTGGGGGAAGATCACCCCTCCACTTT.

This clonotype occurred many times. The J gene is TRBJ1-5, the V gene TRBV2, with a weak D call TRBD1 (6 bases). Germline V gives CDR1 SNHLY, CDR2 FYNNEI. This CDR3 is 15 amino acids long. Trimming stripped 6 bases from V and 5 bases from J, with 17 bases between. CDR3 loop: CASRGGQGTHQPQHF. CDR3 DNA: TGTGCCAGCAGGGGTGGTCAGGGGACCCATCAGCCCCAGCATTTT. The entire variable domain, with the rest obtained from reference TRBV2 and TRBJ1-5, is as follows: EPEVTQTPSHQVTQMGQEVILRCVPISNHLYFYWYRQILGQKVEFLVSFYNNEISEKSEIFDDQFSVERPDGSNFTLKIRSTKLEDSAMYFCASRGGQGTHQPQHFGDGTRLSIL.

Ten or more counts support this clonotype. The rearrangement links TRBV10-3 to TRBJ2-1, with D uncertain. The CDR3 has 13 amino acids. Trimming removed 2 bases from V and 1 base from J, with 3 bases in between. Per the germline V gene, CDR1 is ENHRY and CDR2 is SYGVKD. The CDR3 region has the DNA TGTGCCATCAGTGAGCAGTCCTACAATGAGCAGTTCTTC. Protein product: CAISEQSYNEQFF.

With respect to this clonotype: A junction end diverges from the germline sequence, so it may reflect a read error. The V and J genes are TRBV10-2 and TRBJ2-7; D might be TRBD2 (5 bases). Germline V lookup: CDR1 WSHSY, CDR2 SAAADI. The CDR3 length is 14 residues. The CDR3 sequence is CASSEPSLGCEQYF. CDR3 DNA sequence: TGCGCCAGCAGTGAGCCTAGCTTGGGCTGCGAGCAGTATTTC.

On this clonotype itself: Likely a read error: the CDR3 ends without its conserved phenylalanine or tryptophan. The V call is TRBV24-1, the J call TRBJ2-6, with D maybe TRBD1 (6 bases). V was pared by 12 bases and J by 0 bases, with 14 bases between. Per the germline V gene, CDR1 is KGHDR and CDR2 is SFDVKD. This CDR3 is 15 amino acids long. CDR3 DNA: TGTGCCTGGGCGAGACAGGTCTCTGGGGCCAACGTCCTGACTTCC. It is translated as CAWARQVSGANVLTS.

In the case of this clonotype: A read error may be the cause here, since a much bigger clone is one base away. V is TRBV6-6 and J is TRBJ2-7, with 11 bases aligning to TRBD2. The V gene's germline CDR1 is MNHNY and CDR2 SVGAGI (reference sequence). This CDR3 spans 15 amino acids. The CDR3 region is CVTRPLAGGGYEQYF. DNA of the CDR3: TGTGTCACCAGACCCCTAGCGGGGGGCGGTTACGAGCAGTACTTC.

V usage is TRBV5-1 and J usage is TRBJ1-3; D is ambiguous. V lost 4 bases to trimming and J lost 0 bases, with 14 bases between them. Germline CDR1 and CDR2: SGHRS and YFSETQ. The CDR3 runs 16 residues. This CDR3 is CASSVGGKPSGNTIYF. Here the CDR3 DNA reads TGCGCCAGCAGCGTGGGAGGCAAGCCCTCTGGAAACACCATATATTTT.

Only one count was recorded for this clonotype. The chain combines TRBV15 with TRBJ2-7; D is uncertain. The end of the DNA aligns better with TRBJ2-5, so the J call may be wrong. This CDR3 is built from 14 residues. From germline, CDR1 is LNHNV and CDR2 YYDKDF (reference sequence). Written as DNA, the CDR3 is TGTGCCACCAGCAGAGTAACCACGGAAGAGACCCAGTACTTC. This codes for CATSRVTTEETQYF.

This clonotype occurred many times. The rearrangement uses TRBV6-1 and TRBJ1-4; a weak D match, TRBD1 (6 bases). Germline V gene sequence: CDR1 MNHNS, CDR2 SASEGT. CDR3 size: 15 residues. The V end lost 3 bases, the J end lost 4 bases, and 12 bases lay between the germline ends. CDR3 in DNA: TGTGCCAGCAGTGATGGCGAACAGGGTAATGAAAAACTGTTTTTT. Translated, it gives CASSDGEQGNEKLFF.

This clonotype was seen repeatedly, ten times or more. The chain links TRBV20-1 to TRBJ1-1; D is unclear. The ends were cut back, 6 bases at V and 5 bases at J, with 10 bases in the middle. CDR1 is DFQATT, CDR2 SNEGSKA, per germline (reference sequence). The CDR3 is 11 amino acids. This CDR3 is CSAPLGTEAFF. The CDR3 bases are TGCAGTGCCCCCCTGGGGACTGAAGCTTTCTTT.

This clonotype has at least ten counts. The rearrangement uses TRBV19 and TRBJ1-1; 7 nucleotides match TRBD1. This CDR3 region has 13 residues. J was trimmed by 0 bases and V by 6 bases; bases with no gene match: 1. Per germline, CDR1 LNHDA and CDR2 SQIVND (reference sequence). CDR3 sequence reads: CASRDRLNTEAFF. The CDR3 nucleotides read TGTGCCAGTAGGGACAGGTTGAACACTGAAGCTTTCTTT.

In this sample, this clonotype turned up a few times. This rearrangement joins TRBV13 to TRBJ1-2, with TRBD1 matching 7 bases. CDR3 length equals 16 residues. Germline CDR1 reads PRHDT; CDR2 reads FYEKMQ (reference sequence). Trimming at V came to 7 bases and at J to 5 bases, leaving 16 bases not matched to a gene. This CDR3 is CASTTGQRWSPYGYTF. The CDR3 coding sequence is TGTGCCAGCACCACGGGACAGAGGTGGAGCCCTTATGGCTACACCTTC.

In this sample, this clonotype turned up many times. CDR3 residues: CSAPSTGGAQPQHF. Written as DNA, the CDR3 is TGCAGTGCTCCGTCAACAGGGGGCGCACAGCCCCAGCATTTT. The V and J genes are TRBV20-1 and TRBJ1-5, with 9 bases lining up with TRBD1. Germline-derived CDR1 and CDR2 are DFQATT and SNEGSKA (reference sequence). The CDR3 has 14 amino acids. Trimming cost V 5 bases and J 7 bases; bases outside gene matches: 9.

For this clonotype: A much larger clone lies a single base off, so this may be a read error. The chain is built from TRBV28 and TRBJ1-5; D possibly corresponds to TRBD1 (6 bases). Trimming left V 8 bases short and J 7 bases short, with 12 bases between. This CDR3 comprises 12 residues. The germline V gene encodes CDR1 MDHEN and CDR2 SYDVKM. The CDR3 loop reads CASGTGRQPQHF. The CDR3 nucleotides read TGTGCCAGCGGTACAGGGAGGCAGCCCCAGCATTTT.

This clonotype has more than one count but fewer than ten. The V and J genes are TRBV28 and TRBJ2-1; tentatively, D is TRBD1 (5 bases). CDR3 length: 11 amino acids. V lost 3 bases, J lost 10 bases, and 7 bases lay in between. The germline CDR1 and CDR2 sequences are MDHEN and SYDVKM. As DNA, the CDR3 is TGTGCCAGCAGTTTGGGGCGGGAGCAGTTCTTC. This sequence encodes CASSLGREQFF.